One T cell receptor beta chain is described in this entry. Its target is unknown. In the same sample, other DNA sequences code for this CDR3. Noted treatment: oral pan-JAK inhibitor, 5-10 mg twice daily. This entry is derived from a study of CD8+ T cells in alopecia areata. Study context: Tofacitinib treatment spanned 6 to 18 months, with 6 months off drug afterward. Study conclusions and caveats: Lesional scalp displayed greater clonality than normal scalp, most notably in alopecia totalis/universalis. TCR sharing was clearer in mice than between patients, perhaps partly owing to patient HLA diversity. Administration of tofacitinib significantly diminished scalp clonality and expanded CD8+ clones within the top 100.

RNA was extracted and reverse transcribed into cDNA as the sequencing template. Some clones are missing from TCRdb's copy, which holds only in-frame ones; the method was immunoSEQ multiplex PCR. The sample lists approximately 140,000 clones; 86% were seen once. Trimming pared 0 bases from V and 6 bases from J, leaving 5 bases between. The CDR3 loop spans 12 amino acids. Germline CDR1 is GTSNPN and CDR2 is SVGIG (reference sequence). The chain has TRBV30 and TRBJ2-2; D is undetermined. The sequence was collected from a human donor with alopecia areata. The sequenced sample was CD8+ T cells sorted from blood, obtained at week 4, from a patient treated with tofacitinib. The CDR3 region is CAWSVSPGELFF. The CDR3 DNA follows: TGTGCCTGGAGTGTGAGTCCCGGGGAGCTGTTTTTT.